A single sample gave rise to the 15 T cell receptor beta chains below, sequenced in a study of cytomegalovirus exposure and HLA in healthy donors. TCRdb keeps only in-frame clones here, not all; method: immunoSEQ multiplex PCR. This sample carries about 170,000 clones, 75% to 90% of them seen once, and the ten largest clones take 2% to 2.5%. The sample comprised PBMCs. All receptors come from a young woman in good health and CMV-seronegative.

The chain joins TRBV7-9 to TRBJ2-2, with D hard to call. Trimming removed 5 bases from V and 6 bases from J, with 4 bases in between. Germline V gives CDR1 SEHNR, CDR2 FQNEAQ (reference sequence). This CDR3 is built from 11 residues. The CDR3 nucleotides are TGTGCCAGCAGCCCTCCCGGGGAGCTGTTTTTT. It translates to CASSPPGELFF.

The genes are TRBV29-1 and TRBJ1-2; D is unresolved. V gave up 7 bases and J gave up 5 bases, with 17 bases separating them. The V gene's germline CDR1 is SQVTM and CDR2 ANQGSEA. This CDR3 has 13 residues. The DNA for the CDR3 is TGCAGCGGCCTCTCGGGGTGGGATTATGGCTACACCTTC. Protein sequence: CSGLSGWDYGYTF.

This clone came up a few times. The V gene is TRBV4-3, the J gene TRBJ2-6; weak D call: TRBD1 (5 bases). CDR1 and CDR2 from the germline V gene are LGHNA and YSLEER. V lost 1 base to trimming and J lost 0 bases, with 7 bases between them. CDR3 length: 16 residues. CDR3 in DNA: TGCGCCAGCAGCCAAGCCCAGGGCTCTGGGGCCAACGTCCTGACTTTC. This encodes CASSQAQGSGANVLTF.

This clone was seen a single time. The CDR3 loop is CASSQNSRVYEQYF. The CDR3 DNA follows: TGTGCCAGCAGCCAGAACTCCAGGGTATACGAGCAGTACTTC. The chain employs TRBV5-8 and TRBJ2-7, with D possibly matching TRBD1 (5 bases). Germline V CDR1 and CDR2: SGHTS, YDEGEE. With 4 bases removed from V and 4 bases from J, the gap between germline ends came to 15 bases. The CDR3 runs to 14 residues.

The J gene is TRBJ2-1, the V gene TRBV11-2, with D maybe TRBD2 (7 bases). CDR3 length: 15 residues. CDR1 and CDR2 from the germline V gene are SGHAT and FQNNGV. Trimming left V 0 bases short and J 4 bases short, with 10 bases between. The CDR3 here is CASSLEGGAYNEQFF. The DNA of the CDR3 is TGTGCCAGCAGCTTAGAGGGGGGGGCTTACAATGAGCAGTTCTTC.

The genes are TRBV4-3 and TRBJ1-5, with a tentative D call TRBD1 (5 bases). This CDR3 spans 16 amino acids. With 0 bases removed from V and 6 bases from J, the gap between germline ends came to 15 bases. Germline CDR1 is LGHNA and CDR2 is YSLEER. The CDR3 here is CASSQDRGSLGQPQHF. CDR3 DNA: TGCGCCAGCAGCCAAGATAGGGGATCTCTCGGTCAGCCCCAGCATTTT.

This clone was observed a few times. The chain carries TRBV5-4 and TRBJ2-5, with 9 bases identical to TRBD1. CDR1 and CDR2 (germline): SGHNT, YYREEE (reference sequence). The V gene end was trimmed by 3 bases and the J gene end by 5 bases; junction bases not matched to a gene: 11. The CDR3 is made up of 16 amino acids. The CDR3 protein is CASSSLRQGVGETQYF. CDR3 DNA sequence: TGTGCCAGCAGCTCCTTACGACAGGGGGTAGGCGAGACCCAGTACTTC.

DNA for the CDR3: TGTGCCAGCAGTTTATATTGGACAGCACTTGAAGCTTTCTTT. It codes for CASSLYWTALEAFF. The V gene is TRBV27, the J gene TRBJ1-1; tentatively, D is TRBD1 (6 bases). The germline V and J ends were trimmed by 1 base and 7 bases, with 13 bases remaining between them. Germline CDR1 is MNHEY and CDR2 is SMNVEV (reference sequence). CDR3 length: 14 residues.

This rearrangement joins TRBV18 to TRBJ1-2, with 9 positions matching TRBD1. Germline CDR1 reads KGHSH; CDR2 reads LQKENI. This CDR3 spans 17 amino acids. Trimming at V came to 3 bases and at J to 6 bases, leaving 14 bases not matched to a gene. As DNA, the CDR3 is TGTGCCAGCTCACCCCGGGACAGGGCGGGAGGAAAGAATGGCTACACCTTC. It codes for CASSPRDRAGGKNGYTF.

The chain combines TRBV9 with TRBJ2-1; TRBD2 agrees at 9 bases. Germline trimming cut 4 bases from V and 7 bases from J; bases unmatched to any gene: 9. This CDR3 contains 15 residues. Germline assignment: CDR1 SGDLS and CDR2 YYNGEE. CDR3 sequence reads: CASSLSGGGANEQFF. CDR3 sequence (DNA): TGTGCCAGCAGCCTTAGTGGCGGGGGGGCAAATGAGCAGTTCTTC.

The rearrangement joins TRBV11-2 to TRBJ1-2; perhaps TRBD1 as D (5 bases). CDR3 length: 15 amino acids. Trimming shortened V by 5 bases and J by 2 bases, and 15 bases separated the two germline ends. The germline V gene has CDR1 SGHAT and CDR2 FQNNGV. CDR3 bases: TGTGCCAGCAGCCTTTACAGGTCGCCCAACTATGGCTACACCTTC. Its protein is CASSLYRSPNYGYTF.

The chain combines TRBV18 with TRBJ1-3, with D possibly matching TRBD1 (6 bases). The germline V gene encodes CDR1 KGHSH and CDR2 LQKENI. This CDR3 region has 16 residues. V dropped 4 bases and J dropped 0 bases, with 13 bases sitting between them. CDR3 in amino acids: CASSRQDSYSGNTIYF. CDR3 coding DNA: TGTGCCAGCTCACGCCAGGACAGTTACTCTGGAAACACCATATATTTT.

The J gene is TRBJ1-5, the V gene TRBV5-1; no clear D. V was trimmed by 1 base and J by 5 bases, leaving 7 bases between them. This CDR3 has 13 amino acids. Germline V gives CDR1 SGHRS, CDR2 YFSETQ. Here the CDR3 reads CASSLNYDQPQHF. CDR3 DNA: TGCGCCAGCAGCTTGAATTATGATCAGCCCCAGCATTTT. Supplemented by reference TRBV5-1 and TRBJ1-5, the full variable domain reads KAGVTQTPRYLIKTRGQQVTLSCSPISGHRSVSWYQQTPGQGLQFLFEYFSETQRNKGNFPGRFSGRQFSNSRSEMNVSTLELGDSALYLCASSLNYDQPQHFGDGTRLSIL.

This chain links TRBV7-8 with TRBJ2-3, with 8 bases fitting TRBD2. Per the germline V gene, CDR1 is SGHVS and CDR2 is FQNEAQ. The CDR3 has 15 amino acids. V trimming: 7 bases; J trimming: 3 bases; junction bases outside the gene matches: 9. The CDR3 DNA reads TGTGCCAGCATCCAGGGACTAGGGGGGACAGATACGCAGTATTTT. Translating it yields CASIQGLGGTDTQYF.

The gene calls are TRBV5-1 and TRBJ1-2; 8 bases agree with TRBD1. Trimming took 2 bases from V and 0 from J; bases not matched to a gene: 6. The CDR3 length is 16 residues. The germline V gene encodes CDR1 SGHRS and CDR2 YFSETQ. The CDR3 bases are TGCGCCAGCAGCTTTATTGGGACAGGAGCTAACTATGGCTACACCTTC. Its protein product is CASSFIGTGANYGYTF.